Below, one T cell receptor (beta chain) is given with its context. This sample stems from a study of STAT5B mutations in CD4+ large granular lymphocyte leukemia. Method: immunoSEQ multiplex PCR; TCRdb's copy keeps in-frame clones and lacks some. The repertoire holds some 40,000 clones, with roughly 83% as singletons. The sequence came from a human donor in good health. Specimen: CD4+ T cells from blood buffy coats.

CDR3 nucleotides: TGTGCCAGCTCACCTCGTTCTTCCCAGGGGAAAGCTTTCTTT. It yields the protein CASSPRSSQGKAFF. J is TRBJ1-1 and V is TRBV18; possibly TRBD1 for D (6 bases). The germline gives CDR1 KGHSH, CDR2 LQKENI. Trimming stripped 3 bases from V and 9 bases from J, with 17 bases between. This CDR3 comprises 14 residues.